This T cell receptor beta chain was obtained from a study of regulatory T cells in long-lasting Graves disease. Across the study: It was over 5 years of antithyroid drugs, with positive TSH receptor antibodies, that meant persistent Graves' disease.

This CDR3 region has 15 residues. With 4 bases clipped from V and 7 bases from J, the junction kept 9 bases outside the gene matches. General observations from the study: Relative to new patients (roughly 950), persistent patients exhibited greater sharing of public clonotypes (approximately 2,500).

Notes on this clonotype: Its antigen is still unknown.

Arm-PCR of CDR3 regions and iRepertoire HTBI primers were the basis on which TCR beta libraries were built. TCRdb recomputed calls from the multiplex PCR reads with MiXCR, one row per CDR3 protein. The sample has around 460,000 distinct CDR3 sequences; 22% are singletons. Time point specified: persistent/refractory GD, antithyroid drugs over 5 years with positive TRAb. RNA isolated from PBMCs was used to make the TCR library. Patients met American Thyroid Association criteria for Graves' disease. This chain joins TRBV12-3 or TRBV12-4 and TRBJ1-5, with TRBD1 matching 8 bases. This specimen was peripheral blood mononuclear cells (PBMCs), taken when the disease was refractory, from a patient treated with antithyroid drugs. The origin of this receptor is a female donor with Graves disease. CDR3 amino acids: CASSSAGTGGQPQHF. The DNA for the CDR3 is TGTGCCAGCAGTTCAGCCGGGACAGGAGGCCAGCCCCAGCATTTT.